These 24 T cell receptor beta chains were all obtained from the same sample, sequenced in a study of radiotherapy plus CTLA-4 blockade in lung cancer. Here immunoSEQ multiplex PCR was the method, and the copy in TCRdb shows in-frame clones only, minus some. The sample consists of more than 30,000 clones, 70% to 90% of them appearing once. The sample in question was peripheral blood, obtained from a patient treated with radiotherapy plus ipilimumab. These TCRs come from a human donor with non-small cell lung cancer that progressed on radiotherapy plus ipilimumab.

The CDR3 is CASSADRQQPQHF. The CDR3 nucleotides are TGTGCCAGCAGCGCGGACAGACAACAGCCCCAGCATTTT. The chain joins TRBV5-4 to TRBJ1-5, with a weak D call TRBD1 (6 bases). Germline V gene lookup returns CDR1 SGHNT and CDR2 YYREEE (reference sequence). V was pared by 4 bases and J by 7 bases, with 12 bases between. The CDR3 spans 13 residues.

This chain joins TRBV10-1 and TRBJ2-1, with 13 bases matching TRBD2. The CDR3 spans 17 residues. The germline V gene encodes CDR1 WNHNN and CDR2 SYGVQD (reference sequence). V was clipped by 0 bases and J by 7 bases; unmatched bases: 6. CDR3 coding DNA: TGCGCCAGCAGTGAGTCGGTACTAGCGGGGGGGCTTAATGAGCAGTTCTTC. Translating gives CASSESVLAGGLNEQFF.

DNA for the CDR3: TGTGCCAGCAGCCCGGGAAAAAATCAGCCCCAGCATTTT. Translation: CASSPGKNQPQHF. The rearrangement joins TRBV7-2 to TRBJ1-5; D gene unclear. CDR3 length: 13 amino acids. V was clipped by 5 bases and J by 4 bases, with 9 bases between them. Germline V CDR1 and CDR2: SGHTA, FQGNSA.

This chain connects TRBV6-6 to TRBJ2-1; 8 bases line up with TRBD2. Per germline, CDR1 MNHNY and CDR2 SVGAGI (reference sequence). The junction had 6 bases not matched to a gene; V was cut back by 6 bases and J by 2 bases. The CDR3 has 15 residues. This chain's CDR3 is CASRGGGGTYNEQFF. The CDR3 DNA reads as TGTGCCAGCAGGGGGGGCGGGGGGACCTACAATGAGCAGTTCTTC.

V gene TRBV4-1 combines with J gene TRBJ2-3; 11 bases map to TRBD2. V lost 1 base and J lost 4; bases outside the gene matches: 4. The CDR3 runs to 16 residues. Germline lookup yields CDR1 MGHRA and CDR2 YSYEKL. CDR3 in amino acids: CASSQGLAGFADTQYF. In DNA form, the CDR3 reads TGCGCCAGCAGCCAAGGACTAGCGGGGTTCGCAGATACGCAGTATTTT.

The CDR3 region is CASSGRQGRSTDTQYF. The CDR3 DNA is TGCGCCAGCAGTGGGAGACAGGGCCGTAGCACAGATACGCAGTATTTT. V usage is TRBV10-1 and J usage is TRBJ2-3; 7 positions match TRBD1. The CDR3 consists of 16 residues. V was clipped by 4 bases and J by 0 bases; unmatched bases: 7. CDR1 and CDR2 (germline): WNHNN, SYGVQD (reference sequence).

The count of this clone is one. V gene TRBV2 combines with J gene TRBJ2-1; TRBD1 matches at 9 bases. With 6 bases clipped from V and 7 bases from J, the junction kept 7 bases outside the gene matches. The CDR3 has 14 amino acids. Per the germline V gene, CDR1 is SNHLY and CDR2 is FYNNEI. CDR3 in amino acids: CASRTGTGLNEQFF. The CDR3 DNA reads as TGTGCCAGCAGGACCGGGACAGGGCTTAATGAGCAGTTCTTC. Drawing the rest from reference TRBV2 and TRBJ2-1, the complete variable domain is EPEVTQTPSHQVTQMGQEVILRCVPISNHLYFYWYRQILGQKVEFLVSFYNNEISEKSEIFDDQFSVERPDGSNFTLKIRSTKLEDSAMYFCASRTGTGLNEQFFGPGTRLTVL.

The sample holds a few counts of this clone. The chain carries TRBV10-3 and TRBJ1-2, with a possible D match to TRBD1 (5 bases). Germline CDR1 reads ENHRY; CDR2 reads SYGVKD. CDR3 size: 12 residues. Trimming took 2 bases from V and 8 from J, leaving 9 bases between them. CDR3 DNA sequence: TGTGCCATCAGTGAGGCGAGACAGGGCTACACCTTC. Protein product: CAISEARQGYTF.

As for this clone: The same CDR3 also results from other DNA sequences found in this sample. This rearrangement joins TRBV5-1 to TRBJ2-1; TRBD1 matches 8 bases. V gave up 0 bases and J gave up 7 bases; unmatched junction bases: 6. The CDR3 totals 15 residues. Germline lookup yields CDR1 SGHRS and CDR2 YFSETQ. CDR3 DNA sequence: TGCGCCAGCAGCTTGGGGGGGACAGGTGGGAATGAGCAGTTCTTC. Its protein is CASSLGGTGGNEQFF.

This clone has just one count. CDR3 sequence reads: CASSPFKDRSKEGAFF. The CDR3 nucleotides read TGTGCCAGCTCACCATTCAAGGACAGATCAAAGGAAGGAGCTTTCTTT. The chain couples TRBV18 to TRBJ1-1, with TRBD1 as a possible D gene (6 bases). Germline V gene data show CDR1 as KGHSH and CDR2 as LQKENI. V lost 2 bases and J 10 bases, leaving 23 bases between the germline ends. The CDR3 contains 16 residues.

V gene TRBV11-3 combines with J gene TRBJ2-1, with D tentatively TRBD1 (6 bases). V was trimmed by 3 bases and J by 5 bases, leaving 20 bases between them. Germline CDR1 and CDR2: SGHNT and YENEEA. The CDR3 consists of 17 residues. The CDR3 nucleotides read TGTGCCAGCAGCTTGGCCCCTGCACGAGGGGGAGACAATGAGCAGTTCTTC. This sequence encodes CASSLAPARGGDNEQFF.

The rearrangement links TRBV5-6 to TRBJ1-5; 7 bases line up with TRBD1. From germline, CDR1 is SGHDT and CDR2 YYEEEE. Trimming took 4 bases from V and 7 from J; bases not matched to a gene: 8. The CDR3 contains 14 residues. CDR3 in DNA: TGTGCCAGCAGCCTGGGACAGAAGTCCCAGCCCCAGCATTTT. Its protein is CASSLGQKSQPQHF.

The chain combines TRBV2 with TRBJ2-3; 10 bases map to TRBD2. V trimming: 6 bases; J trimming: 6 bases; junction bases outside the gene matches: 9. The CDR3 runs 15 residues. Germline V gives CDR1 SNHLY, CDR2 FYNNEI. The CDR3 DNA reads as TGTGCCAGCAGAGTCGGACTAGCGGCCCTTGATACGCAGTATTTT. Its protein product is CASRVGLAALDTQYF.

The V call is TRBV4-3, the J call TRBJ2-3, with D possibly TRBD1 on 5 matching bases. CDR1 is LGHNA and CDR2 is YSLEER in the germline V gene. Trimming removed 0 bases at V and 3 bases at J, with 16 bases between. The CDR3 runs 17 residues. The CDR3 DNA follows: TGCGCCAGCAGCCAAGATGGGGCCCCGTGGGAAACAGATACGCAGTATTTT. As protein: CASSQDGAPWETDTQYF.

This chain links TRBV15 with TRBJ1-4, with TRBD1 as a possible D gene (5 bases). Trimming shortened V by 1 base and J by 6 bases, and 12 bases separated the two germline ends. The germline gives CDR1 LNHNV, CDR2 YYDKDF (reference sequence). The CDR3 covers 15 residues. Here the CDR3 DNA reads TGTGCCACCAGCAGAGCCGGGAGGGGAGATGAAAAACTGTTTTTT. This translates into CATSRAGRGDEKLFF.

The chain carries TRBV5-1 and TRBJ1-1; D is ambiguous. This CDR3 comprises 13 residues. Trimming took 3 bases from V and 5 from J, leaving 11 bases between them. Germline-derived CDR1 and CDR2 are SGHRS and YFSETQ. CDR3 nucleotides: TGCGCCAGCAGCTCCGGAGGGCAGACTGAAGCTTTCTTT. It translates to CASSSGGQTEAFF.

V is TRBV4-3 and J is TRBJ1-1; D unresolved. Germline V gene sequence: CDR1 LGHNA, CDR2 YSLEER. This CDR3 has 17 amino acids. The germline V and J ends were trimmed by 0 bases and 1 base, with 15 bases remaining between them. Here the CDR3 reads CASSQESTRGWNTEAFF. CDR3 DNA sequence: TGCGCCAGCAGCCAAGAATCGACGCGAGGTTGGAACACTGAAGCTTTCTTT.

The V gene is TRBV19, the J gene TRBJ1-5; D call uncertain. Trimming shortened V by 6 bases and J by 7 bases, and 13 bases separated the two germline ends. In germline, CDR1 is LNHDA, CDR2 SQIVND (reference sequence). CDR3 length: 13 residues. CDR3 sequence (DNA): TGTGCCAGTAGCAATGAGGTTTACCAGCCCCAGCATTTT. Its translation is CASSNEVYQPQHF. Full variable domain (missing parts from reference TRBV19 and TRBJ1-5): DGGITQSPKYLFRKEGQNVTLSCEQNLNHDAMYWYRQDPGQGLRLIYYSQIVNDFQKGDIAEGYSVSREKKESFPLTVTSAQKNPTAFYLCASSNEVYQPQHFGDGTRLSIL.

This clone was detected a few times. The V and J genes are TRBV7-9 and TRBJ2-6; D gene unclear. Germline lookup yields CDR1 SEHNR and CDR2 FQNEAQ (reference sequence). Trimming removed 6 bases at V and 4 bases at J, with 7 bases between. The CDR3 totals 13 residues. The CDR3 DNA reads TGTGCCAGCAGGAAAGAGGGGGCCAACGTCCTGACTTTC. It translates to CASRKEGANVLTF.

This clone has just a few counts. The rearrangement joins TRBV6-5 to TRBJ1-2, with 8 bases matching TRBD1. This CDR3 comprises 13 residues. J lost 8 bases, V lost 6 bases, and 8 bases had no gene match. CDR1 and CDR2 from the germline V gene are MNHEY and SVGAGI. The CDR3 protein is CASSTNRGFGYTF. CDR3 nucleotides: TGTGCCAGCAGCACAAACAGGGGGTTCGGCTACACCTTC.

This chain uses TRBV1 with TRBJ2-7; TRBD1, the D gene given by the table, was not confirmed from the DNA. TRBV1 is annotated as a pseudogene. CDR3 length: 19 residues. The chain's CDR3 is CTSSQDHGDKEGLSYEQYF. Written as DNA, the CDR3 is TGCACCAGCAGCCAAGATCATGGGGACAAGGAAGGCCTGAGCTACGAGCAGTACTTC.

The V and J genes are TRBV6-5 and TRBJ1-2; D remains unclear. This CDR3 has 11 amino acids. Trimming removed 5 bases at V and 9 bases at J, with 10 bases between. The germline V gene has CDR1 MNHEY and CDR2 SVGAGI. CDR3 in amino acids: CASSRRGRYTF. CDR3 DNA: TGTGCCAGCAGTCGCCGAGGGCGCTACACCTTC.

This chain uses TRBV7-8 with TRBJ1-2; D is perhaps TRBD1 (5 bases). V was trimmed by 1 base and J by 5 bases, leaving 17 bases between them. The CDR3 sequence is 16 residues long. From germline, CDR1 is SGHVS and CDR2 FQNEAQ. CDR3 DNA: TGTGCCAGCAGCTTAGGATCTCAGGGAACTTCTTATGGCTACACCTTC. Translating gives CASSLGSQGTSYGYTF. Drawing the rest from reference TRBV7-8 and TRBJ1-2, the complete variable domain is GAGVSQSPRYKVAKRGQDVALRCDPISGHVSLFWYQQALGQGPEFLTYFQNEAQLDKSGLPSDRFFAERPEGSVSTLKIQRTQQEDSAVYLCASSLGSQGTSYGYTFGSGTRLTVV.

This chain joins TRBV27 and TRBJ2-7; the match to TRBD1 covers 10 bases. Germline CDR1 MNHEY, CDR2 SMNVEV (reference sequence). This CDR3 spans 14 amino acids. Germline trimming cut 5 bases from V and 4 bases from J; bases unmatched to any gene: 5. CDR3 DNA sequence: TGTGCCAGCAGTCAGAGGGACAGGGGTTACGAGCAGTACTTC. Amino acid sequence: CASSQRDRGYEQYF.